This is a list of T cell receptor beta chains from one sample in a study of T cell repertoires in cytomegalovirus infection. Using its own MiXCR run on the reads, TCRdb lists one record per CDR3 protein. The data hold 150,000 to 200,000 distinct CDR3 sequences, with approximately 9.7% observed a single time. Sequenced sample: PBMCs. These receptors were collected from a human donor in good health (CMV status not recorded). Some clones in this sample may be carry-over from other donors' samples. CDR3s include the opening cysteine and the closing phenylalanine or tryptophan. D genes are given only for firm matches. Only some rows state a clone size, as once, few, many or a class for expanded clones.

d_call: TRBD1; v_call: TRBV2; cdr3_length: 16; j_call: TRBJ2-5; clone_size: few; cdr3_aa: CASSEGGTGLQETQYF; cdr3_nt: TGTGCCAGCAGTGAAGGCGGGACAGGGCTTCAAGAGACCCAGTACTTC
d_call: TRBD2; v_call: TRBV4-3; cdr3_length: 15; j_call: TRBJ2-7; clone_size: many; cdr3_aa: CASSQQSGSSYEQYF; cdr3_nt: TGCGCCAGCAGCCAACAAAGCGGGAGCTCCTACGAGCAGTACTTC
d_call: -; v_call: TRBV28; cdr3_length: 15; j_call: TRBJ1-2; clone_size: many; cdr3_aa: CASSFLGGGSYGYTF; cdr3_nt: TGTGCCAGCAGTTTCCTGGGGGGCGGGTCCTATGGCTACACCTTC
d_call: -; v_call: TRBV20-1; cdr3_length: 12; j_call: TRBJ2-7; clone_size: many; cdr3_aa: CSAIPTSYEQYF; cdr3_nt: TGCAGTGCTATCCCGACTTCTTACGAGCAGTACTTC
d_call: -; v_call: TRBV7-2; cdr3_length: 14; j_call: TRBJ2-1; clone_size: many; cdr3_aa: CASSPVWGRNEQFF; cdr3_nt: TGTGCCAGCAGCCCCGTCTGGGGTAGGAATGAGCAGTTCTTC
d_call: -; v_call: TRBV28; cdr3_length: 12; j_call: TRBJ2-7; clone_size: many; cdr3_aa: CASSLGQFEQYF; cdr3_nt: TGTGCCAGCAGTTTGGGGCAGTTCGAGCAGTACTTC
d_call: -; v_call: TRBV7-3; cdr3_length: 15; j_call: TRBJ1-4; clone_size: many; cdr3_aa: CASSLGAGTNEKLFF; cdr3_nt: TGTGCCAGCAGCTTAGGGGCAGGGACTAATGAAAAACTGTTTTTT
d_call: TRBD1; v_call: TRBV20-1; cdr3_length: 18; j_call: TRBJ1-6; clone_size: few; cdr3_aa: CSAREITGVSRYNSPLHF; cdr3_nt: TGCAGTGCTAGAGAAATCACAGGGGTGTCTCGATATAATTCACCCCTCCACTTT
d_call: -; v_call: TRBV27; cdr3_length: 11; j_call: TRBJ1-2; clone_size: -; cdr3_aa: CAVGANYGYTF; cdr3_nt: TGTGCGGTGGGAGCTAACTATGGCTACACCTTC
d_call: -; v_call: TRBV10-3; cdr3_length: 12; j_call: TRBJ2-7; clone_size: many; cdr3_aa: CAIRDYAYEQYF; cdr3_nt: TGTGCCATCAGGGACTACGCCTACGAGCAGTACTTC
d_call: -; v_call: TRBV20-1; cdr3_length: 15; j_call: TRBJ2-3; clone_size: many; cdr3_aa: CSARDIQGGADTQYF; cdr3_nt: TGCAGTGCTAGAGATATCCAGGGTGGGGCAGATACGCAGTATTTT
d_call: TRBD1; v_call: TRBV30; cdr3_length: 14; j_call: TRBJ1-1; clone_size: few; cdr3_aa: CAWSDRDLGTEAFF; cdr3_nt: TGTGCCTGGAGCGACAGGGATTTAGGTACTGAAGCTTTCTTT
d_call: -; v_call: TRBV20-1; cdr3_length: 13; j_call: TRBJ1-6; clone_size: -; cdr3_aa: CSASGANNSPLHF; cdr3_nt: TGCAGTGCTAGCGGGGCTAATAATTCACCCCTCCACTTT
d_call: TRBD1; v_call: TRBV20-1; cdr3_length: 12; j_call: TRBJ1-1; clone_size: -; cdr3_aa: CSATNRGRVAFF; cdr3_nt: TGCAGTGCTACCAACAGGGGAAGGGTAGCTTTCTTT
d_call: -; v_call: TRBV11-1; cdr3_length: 15; j_call: TRBJ1-1; clone_size: many; cdr3_aa: CASSLATGGNTEAFF; cdr3_nt: TGTGCCAGCAGCTTAGCGACTGGGGGAAACACTGAAGCTTTCTTT
d_call: -; v_call: TRBV19; cdr3_length: 13; j_call: TRBJ2-5; clone_size: many; cdr3_aa: CASSIGQEETQYF; cdr3_nt: TGTGCCAGTAGTATAGGACAGGAAGAGACCCAGTACTTC
d_call: TRBD1; v_call: TRBV10-3; cdr3_length: 11; j_call: TRBJ2-1; clone_size: -; cdr3_aa: CAITTGNEQFF; cdr3_nt: TGTGCCATCACGACAGGGAATGAGCAGTTCTTC
d_call: TRBD1; v_call: TRBV3-1; cdr3_length: 13; j_call: TRBJ2-7; clone_size: few; cdr3_aa: CASSQVWDSEQYF; cdr3_nt: TGTGCCAGCAGCCAGGTCTGGGACAGCGAGCAGTACTTC
d_call: TRBD2; v_call: TRBV9; cdr3_length: 20; j_call: TRBJ2-1; clone_size: many; cdr3_aa: CASSGSSGSSRPGSYNEQFF; cdr3_nt: TGTGCCAGCAGCGGCTCTAGCGGGAGTTCGCGTCCGGGCTCCTACAATGAGCAGTTCTTC
d_call: -; v_call: TRBV28; cdr3_length: 12; j_call: TRBJ2-1; clone_size: -; cdr3_aa: CASSFGQNEQFF; cdr3_nt: TGTGCCAGCAGTTTCGGACAGAATGAGCAGTTCTTC
d_call: -; v_call: TRBV7-2; cdr3_length: 16; j_call: TRBJ2-2; clone_size: many; cdr3_aa: CASSTPGGANTGELFF; cdr3_nt: TGTGCCAGCAGCACCCCGGGGGGCGCGAACACCGGGGAGCTGTTTTTT
d_call: -; v_call: TRBV7-2; cdr3_length: 15; j_call: TRBJ1-5; clone_size: many; cdr3_aa: CASSLSTHSNQPQHF; cdr3_nt: TGTGCCAGCAGCCTATCGACTCATAGCAATCAGCCCCAGCATTTT
d_call: TRBD1; v_call: TRBV29-1; cdr3_length: 13; j_call: TRBJ2-7; clone_size: -; cdr3_aa: CSVWTGSPYEQYF; cdr3_nt: TGCAGCGTTTGGACAGGTAGTCCCTACGAGCAGTACTTC
d_call: -; v_call: TRBV3-1; cdr3_length: 14; j_call: TRBJ2-1; clone_size: few; cdr3_aa: CASSLLASHNEQFF; cdr3_nt: TGTGCCAGCAGCCTCTTAGCCTCTCACAATGAGCAGTTCTTC
d_call: -; v_call: TRBV6-2/TRBV6-3; cdr3_length: 13; j_call: TRBJ2-2; clone_size: few; cdr3_aa: CASSPDWAGELFF; cdr3_nt: TGTGCCAGCAGTCCCGATTGGGCCGGGGAGCTGTTTTTT
d_call: TRBD1; v_call: TRBV7-2; cdr3_length: 15; j_call: TRBJ1-4; clone_size: many; cdr3_aa: CASSEPGTDYEKLFF; cdr3_nt: TGTGCCAGCAGCGAACCCGGGACAGACTATGAAAAACTGTTTTTT
d_call: -; v_call: TRBV20-1; cdr3_length: 12; j_call: TRBJ2-1; clone_size: few; cdr3_aa: CSASRAWNEQFF; cdr3_nt: TGCAGTGCTAGCCGGGCCTGGAATGAGCAGTTCTTC
d_call: TRBD2; v_call: TRBV20-1; cdr3_length: 18; j_call: TRBJ2-2; clone_size: many; cdr3_aa: CSARDRLAGVWDTGELFF; cdr3_nt: TGCAGTGCTAGAGATCGACTAGCGGGAGTATGGGACACCGGGGAGCTGTTTTTT
d_call: TRBD1; v_call: TRBV4-2; cdr3_length: 17; j_call: TRBJ2-1; clone_size: many; cdr3_aa: CASSHPGSAGGYNEQFF; cdr3_nt: TGTGCCAGCAGCCACCCCGGGTCGGCAGGGGGCTACAATGAGCAGTTCTTC
d_call: -; v_call: TRBV7-9; cdr3_length: 16; j_call: TRBJ2-2; clone_size: -; cdr3_aa: CASSLPSPGDTGELFF; cdr3_nt: TGTGCCAGCAGCTTACCGTCGCCAGGGGACACCGGGGAGCTGTTTTTT
d_call: TRBD1; v_call: TRBV7-8; cdr3_length: 15; j_call: TRBJ2-2; clone_size: many; cdr3_aa: CASSGGTGGTGELFF; cdr3_nt: TGTGCCAGCAGCGGCGGTACAGGGGGCACCGGGGAGCTGTTTTTT
d_call: -; v_call: TRBV28; cdr3_length: 18; j_call: TRBJ2-1; clone_size: few; cdr3_aa: CASSFGGRWGESNNEQFF; cdr3_nt: TGTGCCAGCAGTTTTGGTGGTCGATGGGGGGAGAGCAACAATGAGCAGTTCTTC
d_call: TRBD2; v_call: TRBV6-6; cdr3_length: 20; j_call: TRBJ2-4; clone_size: many; cdr3_aa: CASSYLSSGSTITAKNIQYF; cdr3_nt: TGTGCCAGCAGTTACCTGTCTAGCGGGAGTACTATCACGGCCAAAAACATTCAGTACTTC
d_call: TRBD2; v_call: TRBV7-2; cdr3_length: 15; j_call: TRBJ2-7; clone_size: many; cdr3_aa: CASSPGLAGGREQYF; cdr3_nt: TGTGCCAGCAGCCCAGGACTAGCGGGGGGGCGTGAGCAGTACTTC
d_call: TRBD2; v_call: TRBV28; cdr3_length: 16; j_call: TRBJ2-6; clone_size: few; cdr3_aa: CASRGTRLAGANVLTF; cdr3_nt: TGTGCCAGCAGAGGGACTAGACTGGCTGGGGCCAACGTCCTGACTTTC
d_call: -; v_call: TRBV7-8; cdr3_length: 13; j_call: TRBJ1-5; clone_size: many; cdr3_aa: CASSSMSNQPQHF; cdr3_nt: TGTGCCAGCAGCTCCATGAGCAATCAGCCCCAGCATTTT
d_call: TRBD1; v_call: TRBV2; cdr3_length: 16; j_call: TRBJ1-1; clone_size: -; cdr3_aa: CASSRPQDRGNTEAFF; cdr3_nt: TGTGCCAGCAGTAGACCCCAAGACAGGGGGAACACTGAAGCTTTCTTT
d_call: -; v_call: TRBV19; cdr3_length: 14; j_call: TRBJ2-7; clone_size: many; cdr3_aa: CASKPGHLSYEQYF; cdr3_nt: TGTGCCAGTAAACCGGGACACCTCTCCTACGAGCAGTACTTC
d_call: -; v_call: TRBV7-2; cdr3_length: 15; j_call: TRBJ2-3; clone_size: many; cdr3_aa: CASSLVGGQTDTQYF; cdr3_nt: TGTGCCAGCAGCTTGGTCGGGGGGCAAACAGATACGCAGTATTTT
d_call: -; v_call: TRBV12-3/TRBV12-4; cdr3_length: 14; j_call: TRBJ1-2; clone_size: many; cdr3_aa: CASSPSGGNYGYTF; cdr3_nt: TGTGCCAGCAGTCCGAGTGGGGGCAACTATGGCTACACCTTC
d_call: TRBD2; v_call: TRBV19; cdr3_length: 15; j_call: TRBJ2-1; clone_size: -; cdr3_aa: CASSLAGDSFNEQFF; cdr3_nt: TGTGCCAGTAGTCTAGCGGGAGACTCCTTCAATGAGCAGTTCTTC
d_call: -; v_call: TRBV28; cdr3_length: 14; j_call: TRBJ2-1; clone_size: -; cdr3_aa: CASEYGAPYNEQFF; cdr3_nt: TGTGCCAGCGAATATGGGGCCCCCTACAATGAGCAGTTCTTC
d_call: -; v_call: TRBV6-1; cdr3_length: 17; j_call: TRBJ2-6; clone_size: many; cdr3_aa: CASSDWVWGSGANVLTF; cdr3_nt: TGTGCCAGCAGTGATTGGGTATGGGGATCTGGGGCCAACGTCCTGACTTTC
d_call: TRBD2; v_call: TRBV23-1; cdr3_length: 15; j_call: TRBJ2-1; clone_size: few; cdr3_aa: CASSLSGGTHNEQFF; cdr3_nt: TGCGCCAGCAGCCTTAGCGGGGGAACCCACAATGAGCAGTTCTTC
d_call: -; v_call: TRBV7-6; cdr3_length: 14; j_call: TRBJ1-4; clone_size: -; cdr3_aa: CASSLEGRGEKLFF; cdr3_nt: TGTGCCAGCAGCTTAGAGGGACGTGGTGAAAAACTGTTTTTT
d_call: TRBD1; v_call: TRBV5-4; cdr3_length: 14; j_call: TRBJ2-2; clone_size: -; cdr3_aa: CASSGTGNTGELFF; cdr3_nt: TGTGCCAGCAGCGGGACAGGGAACACCGGGGAGCTGTTTTTT
d_call: -; v_call: TRBV6-2/TRBV6-3; cdr3_length: 14; j_call: TRBJ2-7; clone_size: many; cdr3_aa: CASSYTRPSYEQYF; cdr3_nt: TGTGCCAGCAGTTACACCAGACCATCCTACGAGCAGTACTTC
d_call: -; v_call: TRBV7-6; cdr3_length: 13; j_call: TRBJ1-2; clone_size: -; cdr3_aa: CASSLGTGDGYNF; cdr3_nt: TGTGCCAGCAGCTTAGGGACTGGGGATGGCTACAACTTC
d_call: -; v_call: TRBV7-8; cdr3_length: 14; j_call: TRBJ1-2; clone_size: many; cdr3_aa: CASSGIQARYGYTF; cdr3_nt: TGTGCCAGCAGCGGGATACAGGCTCGGTATGGCTACACCTTC
d_call: -; v_call: TRBV5-6; cdr3_length: 15; j_call: TRBJ1-5; clone_size: many; cdr3_aa: CASSPYRDFDQPQHF; cdr3_nt: TGTGCCAGCAGCCCCTACAGGGATTTCGATCAGCCCCAGCATTTT
d_call: -; v_call: TRBV11-2; cdr3_length: 13; j_call: TRBJ2-7; clone_size: many; cdr3_aa: CASSLGDRYEQYF; cdr3_nt: TGTGCCAGCAGCTTAGGAGATAGGTACGAGCAGTACTTC
d_call: -; v_call: TRBV5-4; cdr3_length: 8; j_call: TRBJ1-1; clone_size: few; cdr3_aa: CLYTEAFF; cdr3_nt: TGCTTGTACACTGAAGCTTTCTTT
d_call: -; v_call: TRBV2; cdr3_length: 12; j_call: TRBJ1-2; clone_size: many; cdr3_aa: CARPVARSGYTF; cdr3_nt: TGTGCCAGACCGGTCGCGAGAAGTGGCTACACCTTC
d_call: -; v_call: TRBV9; cdr3_length: 12; j_call: TRBJ2-5; clone_size: -; cdr3_aa: CASSVVGETQYF; cdr3_nt: TGTGCCAGCAGCGTAGTGGGGGAGACCCAGTACTTC
d_call: TRBD1; v_call: TRBV7-8; cdr3_length: 16; j_call: TRBJ1-2; clone_size: many; cdr3_aa: CASSLLLGQGDTGYTF; cdr3_nt: TGTGCCAGCAGCCTACTCCTGGGACAGGGGGATACTGGCTACACCTTC
d_call: -; v_call: TRBV7-8; cdr3_length: 12; j_call: TRBJ1-2; clone_size: many; cdr3_aa: CASSLDRFGYTF; cdr3_nt: TGTGCCAGCAGCTTAGACCGATTTGGCTACACCTTC
d_call: -; v_call: TRBV20-1; cdr3_length: 15; j_call: TRBJ2-3; clone_size: few; cdr3_aa: CSARGERRNTDTQYF; cdr3_nt: TGCAGTGCTAGAGGAGAAAGGAGAAACACAGATACGCAGTATTTT
d_call: -; v_call: TRBV7-2; cdr3_length: 12; j_call: TRBJ2-5; clone_size: many; cdr3_aa: CASSLGQETQYF; cdr3_nt: TGTGCCAGCAGCTTAGGGCAAGAGACCCAGTACTTC
d_call: TRBD2; v_call: TRBV7-2; cdr3_length: 17; j_call: TRBJ2-1; clone_size: -; cdr3_aa: CASSPKAGTSRQNEQFF; cdr3_nt: TGTGCCAGCAGCCCCAAAGCAGGGACTAGCAGACAAAATGAGCAGTTCTTC